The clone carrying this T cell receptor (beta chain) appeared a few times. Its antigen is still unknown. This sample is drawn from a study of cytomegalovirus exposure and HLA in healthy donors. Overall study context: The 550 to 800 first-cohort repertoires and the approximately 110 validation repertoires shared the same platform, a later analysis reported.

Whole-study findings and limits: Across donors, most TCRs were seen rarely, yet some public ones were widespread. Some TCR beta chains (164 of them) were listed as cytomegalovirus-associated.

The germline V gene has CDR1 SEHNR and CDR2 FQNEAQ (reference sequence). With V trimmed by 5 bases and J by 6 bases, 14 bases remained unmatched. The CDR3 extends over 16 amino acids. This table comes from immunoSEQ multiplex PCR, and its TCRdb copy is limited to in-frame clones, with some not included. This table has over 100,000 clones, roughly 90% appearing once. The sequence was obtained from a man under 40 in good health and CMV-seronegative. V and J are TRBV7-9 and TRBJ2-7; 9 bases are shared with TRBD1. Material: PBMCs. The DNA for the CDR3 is TGTGCCAGCAGCGACATAGACAGGGGGAATCGGCGCGAGCAGTACTTC. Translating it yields CASSDIDRGNRREQYF.